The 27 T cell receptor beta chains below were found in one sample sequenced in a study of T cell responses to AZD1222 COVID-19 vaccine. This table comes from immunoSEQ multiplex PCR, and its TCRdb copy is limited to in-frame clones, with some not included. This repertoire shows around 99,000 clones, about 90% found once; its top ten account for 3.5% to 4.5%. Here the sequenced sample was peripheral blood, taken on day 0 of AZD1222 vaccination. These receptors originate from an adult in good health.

This chain's CDR3 is CASSHLAGPNYGYTF. The DNA for the CDR3 is TGTGCCAGCAGCCACCTGGCAGGGCCCAACTATGGCTACACCTTC. The V call is TRBV7-7, the J call TRBJ1-2; perhaps TRBD1 as D (5 bases). Per the germline V gene, CDR1 is SSHAT and CDR2 is FNYEAQ (reference sequence). The CDR3 runs to 15 residues. V was shortened by 5 bases and J by 2 bases, with 15 bases between the two germline ends.

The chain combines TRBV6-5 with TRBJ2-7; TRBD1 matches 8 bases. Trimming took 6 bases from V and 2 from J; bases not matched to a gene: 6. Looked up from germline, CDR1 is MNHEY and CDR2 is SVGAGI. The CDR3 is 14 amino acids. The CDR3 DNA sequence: TGTGCCAGCAGCCCCAGGGGGCAGACCTACGAGCAGTACTTC. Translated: CASSPRGQTYEQYF.

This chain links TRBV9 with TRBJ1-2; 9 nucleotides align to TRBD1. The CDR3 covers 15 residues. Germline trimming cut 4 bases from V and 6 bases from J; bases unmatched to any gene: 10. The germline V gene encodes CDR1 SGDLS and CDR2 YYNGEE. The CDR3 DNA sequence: TGTGCCAGCAGCTCCCGGGACAGGGCTATGGATGGCTACACCTTC. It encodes CASSSRDRAMDGYTF.

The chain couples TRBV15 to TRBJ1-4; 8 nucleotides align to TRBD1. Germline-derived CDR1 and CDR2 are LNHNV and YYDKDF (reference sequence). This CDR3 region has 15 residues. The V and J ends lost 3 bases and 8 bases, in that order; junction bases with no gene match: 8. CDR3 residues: CATSSSSGQAEKLFF. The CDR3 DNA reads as TGTGCCACCAGCAGCTCTTCGGGACAGGCCGAAAAACTGTTTTTT.

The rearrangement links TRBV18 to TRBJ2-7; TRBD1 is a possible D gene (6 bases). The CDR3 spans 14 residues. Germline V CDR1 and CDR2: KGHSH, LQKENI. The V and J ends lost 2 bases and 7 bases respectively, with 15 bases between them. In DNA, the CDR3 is TGTGCCAGCTCACCAAATACAGGGTGGGGGGAGCAGTACTTC. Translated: CASSPNTGWGEQYF.

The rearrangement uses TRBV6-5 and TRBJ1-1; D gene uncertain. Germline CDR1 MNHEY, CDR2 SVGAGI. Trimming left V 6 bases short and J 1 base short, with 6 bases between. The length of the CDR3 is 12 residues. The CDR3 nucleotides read TGTGCCAGCAGATGGGGGAACACTGAAGCTTTCTTT. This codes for CASRWGNTEAFF.

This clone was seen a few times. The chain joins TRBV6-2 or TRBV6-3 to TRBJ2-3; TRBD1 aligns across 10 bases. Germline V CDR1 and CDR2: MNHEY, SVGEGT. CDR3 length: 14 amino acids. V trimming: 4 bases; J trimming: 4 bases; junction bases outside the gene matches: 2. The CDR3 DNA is TGTGCCAGCAGTTTGGGGACAGGGGCAGATACGCAGTATTTT. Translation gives CASSLGTGADTQYF.

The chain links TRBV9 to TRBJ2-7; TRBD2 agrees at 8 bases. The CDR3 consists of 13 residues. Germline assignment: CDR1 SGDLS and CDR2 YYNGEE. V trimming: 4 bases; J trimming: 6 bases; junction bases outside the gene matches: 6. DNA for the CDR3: TGTGCCAGCAGCTTAGACCTAGCGGGCGAGCAGTACTTC. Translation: CASSLDLAGEQYF.

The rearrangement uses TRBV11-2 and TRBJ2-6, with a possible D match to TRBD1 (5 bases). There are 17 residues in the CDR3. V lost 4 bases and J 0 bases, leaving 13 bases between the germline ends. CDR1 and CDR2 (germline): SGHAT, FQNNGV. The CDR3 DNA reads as TGTGCCAGCAGCTCCAGGACAACCAGCTCTGGGGCCAACGTCCTGACTTTC. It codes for CASSSRTTSSGANVLTF.

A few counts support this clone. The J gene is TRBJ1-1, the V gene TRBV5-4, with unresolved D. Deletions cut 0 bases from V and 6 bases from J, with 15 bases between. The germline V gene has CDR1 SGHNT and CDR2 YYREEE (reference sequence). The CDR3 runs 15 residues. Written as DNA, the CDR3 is TGTGCCAGCAGCTTGGGACCGGGCTTAGACCCTGAAGCTTTCTTT. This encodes CASSLGPGLDPEAFF.

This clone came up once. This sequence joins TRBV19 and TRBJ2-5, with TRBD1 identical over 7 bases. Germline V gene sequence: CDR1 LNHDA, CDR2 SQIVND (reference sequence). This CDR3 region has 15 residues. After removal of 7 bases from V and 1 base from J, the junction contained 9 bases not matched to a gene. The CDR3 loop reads CASNPGAGGQETQYF. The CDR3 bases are TGTGCCAGTAACCCCGGGGCAGGGGGCCAAGAGACCCAGTACTTC.

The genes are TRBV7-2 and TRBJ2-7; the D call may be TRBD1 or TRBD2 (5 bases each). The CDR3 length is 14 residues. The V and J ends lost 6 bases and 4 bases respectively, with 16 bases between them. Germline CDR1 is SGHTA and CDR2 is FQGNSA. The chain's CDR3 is CASSSNRGLYEQYF. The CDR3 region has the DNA TGTGCCAGCAGTTCAAACCGGGGCTTATACGAGCAGTACTTC.

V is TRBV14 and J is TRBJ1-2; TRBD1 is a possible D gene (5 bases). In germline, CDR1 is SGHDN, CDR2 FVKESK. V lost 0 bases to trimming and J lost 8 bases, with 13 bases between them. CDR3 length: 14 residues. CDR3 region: CASSQEYSGQGYTF. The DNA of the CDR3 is TGTGCCAGCAGCCAAGAATACTCGGGGCAGGGCTACACCTTC.

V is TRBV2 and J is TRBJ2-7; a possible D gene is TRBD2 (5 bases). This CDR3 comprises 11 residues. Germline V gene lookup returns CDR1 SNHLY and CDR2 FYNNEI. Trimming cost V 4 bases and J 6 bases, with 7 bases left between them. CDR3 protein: CASSVRGEQYF. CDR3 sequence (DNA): TGTGCCAGCAGTGTACGGGGCGAGCAGTACTTC.

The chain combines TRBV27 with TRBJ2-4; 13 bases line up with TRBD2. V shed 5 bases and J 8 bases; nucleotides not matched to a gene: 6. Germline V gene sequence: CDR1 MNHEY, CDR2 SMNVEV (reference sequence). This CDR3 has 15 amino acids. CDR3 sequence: CASSGRTSGSDIQYF. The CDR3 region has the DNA TGTGCCAGCAGTGGACGGACTAGCGGGAGTGACATTCAGTACTTC.

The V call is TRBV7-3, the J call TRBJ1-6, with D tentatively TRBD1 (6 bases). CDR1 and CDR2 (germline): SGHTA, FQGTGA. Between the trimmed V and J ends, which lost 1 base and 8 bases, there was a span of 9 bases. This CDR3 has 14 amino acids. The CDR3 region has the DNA TGTGCCAGCAGCTTAAGGGGGCGGGATTCACCCCTCCACTTT. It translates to CASSLRGRDSPLHF. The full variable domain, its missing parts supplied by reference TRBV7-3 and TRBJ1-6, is GAGVSQTPSNKVTEKGKYVELRCDPISGHTALYWYRQSLGQGPEFLIYFQGTGAADDSGLPNDRFFAVRPEGSVSTLKIQRTERGDSAVYLCASSLRGRDSPLHFGNGTRLTVT.

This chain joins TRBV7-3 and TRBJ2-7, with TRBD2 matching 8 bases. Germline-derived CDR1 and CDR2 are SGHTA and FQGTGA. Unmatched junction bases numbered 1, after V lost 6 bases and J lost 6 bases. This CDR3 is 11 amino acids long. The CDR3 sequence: CASSAGGEQYF. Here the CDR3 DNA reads TGTGCCAGCAGTGCGGGAGGCGAGCAGTACTTC.

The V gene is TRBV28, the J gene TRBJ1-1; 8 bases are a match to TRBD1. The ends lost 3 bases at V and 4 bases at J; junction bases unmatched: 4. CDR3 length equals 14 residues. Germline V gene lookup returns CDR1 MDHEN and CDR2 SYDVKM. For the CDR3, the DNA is TGTGCCAGCAGTTTGTGGACAGGGACCACTGAAGCTTTCTTT. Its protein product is CASSLWTGTTEAFF.

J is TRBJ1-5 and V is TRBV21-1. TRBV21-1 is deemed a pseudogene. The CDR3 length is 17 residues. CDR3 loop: CASSPRARLYSNQPQHF. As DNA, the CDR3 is TGTGCCAGCAGCCCCCGGGCCCGGCTTTATAGCAATCAGCCCCAGCATTTT.

CDR3 sequence reads: CASSFGSSGANVLTF. The CDR3 DNA reads TGTGCCAGCAGCTTTGGGTCGAGTGGGGCCAACGTCCTGACTTTC. This chain connects TRBV11-1 to TRBJ2-6; D is uncertain. Germline V gene data show CDR1 as SGHAT and CDR2 as FQDESV (reference sequence). V gave up 3 bases and J gave up 3 bases, with 9 bases separating them. This CDR3 is built from 15 residues.

CDR3 loop: CASRVRQGANTEAFF. CDR3 nucleotides: TGTGCCAGCAGGGTCAGACAGGGGGCGAACACTGAAGCTTTCTTT. V and J are TRBV2 and TRBJ1-1; TRBD1 aligns across 10 bases. Germline CDR1 SNHLY, CDR2 FYNNEI. V lost 6 bases, J lost 1 base, and 5 bases stayed unmatched. The CDR3 runs to 15 residues.

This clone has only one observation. CDR3 protein: CSVGGGLGAGTEAFF. CDR3 nucleotides: TGCAGCGTTGGAGGAGGGTTAGGGGCGGGCACTGAAGCTTTCTTT. The V and J genes are TRBV29-1 and TRBJ1-1, with D possibly being TRBD1 (5 bases). V was shortened by 4 bases and J by 4 bases, with 19 bases between the two germline ends. The CDR3 covers 15 residues. Germline V gene data show CDR1 as SQVTM and CDR2 as ANQGSEA.

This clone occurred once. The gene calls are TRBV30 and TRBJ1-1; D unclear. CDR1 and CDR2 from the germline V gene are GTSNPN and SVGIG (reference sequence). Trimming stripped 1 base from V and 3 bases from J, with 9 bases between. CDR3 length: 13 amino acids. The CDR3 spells CAWSGRRDTEAFF. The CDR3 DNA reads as TGTGCCTGGAGTGGGAGGCGGGACACTGAAGCTTTCTTT.

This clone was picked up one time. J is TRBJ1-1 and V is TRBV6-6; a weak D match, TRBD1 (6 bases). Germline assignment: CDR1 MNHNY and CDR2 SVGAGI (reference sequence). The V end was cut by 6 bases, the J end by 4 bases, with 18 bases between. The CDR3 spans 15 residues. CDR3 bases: TGTGCCAGCAGCAACAGGGTTAGGGTATTCACTGAAGCTTTCTTT. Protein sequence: CASSNRVRVFTEAFF.

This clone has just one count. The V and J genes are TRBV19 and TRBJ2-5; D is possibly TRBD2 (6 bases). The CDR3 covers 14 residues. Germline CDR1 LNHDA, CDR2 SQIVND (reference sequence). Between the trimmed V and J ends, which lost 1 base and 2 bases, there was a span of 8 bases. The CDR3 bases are TGTGCCAGTAGTATAGCTGGAGGGCAAGAGACCCAGTACTTC. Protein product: CASSIAGGQETQYF.

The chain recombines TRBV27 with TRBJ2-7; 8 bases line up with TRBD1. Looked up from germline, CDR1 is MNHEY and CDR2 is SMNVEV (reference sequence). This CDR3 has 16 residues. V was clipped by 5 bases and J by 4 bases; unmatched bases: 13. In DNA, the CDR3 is TGTGCCAGCAGTCCGAACGTGGGACAGGCCCATTACGAGCAGTACTTC. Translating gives CASSPNVGQAHYEQYF.

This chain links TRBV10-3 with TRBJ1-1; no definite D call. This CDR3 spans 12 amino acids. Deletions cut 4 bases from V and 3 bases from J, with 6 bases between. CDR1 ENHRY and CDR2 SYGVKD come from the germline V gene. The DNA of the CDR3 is TGTGCCATCAGTGCCCTGGACACTGAAGCTTTCTTT. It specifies CAISALDTEAFF.